This T cell receptor (beta chain) was sequenced for a study of blood T cell repertoires in COVID-19. On this clone itself: A read error is possible here, since a much larger clone lies one base away. In the same sample, other DNA sequences code for this CDR3.

Germline-derived CDR1 and CDR2 are MDHEN and SYDVKM. The CDR3 totals 17 residues. Libraries were prepared by immunoSEQ multiplex PCR; TCRdb keeps only in-frame clonotypes and omits some of them. The data contain around 500,000 clones, roughly 88% of them singletons. This rearrangement joins TRBV28 to TRBJ1-5; 10 bases are shared with TRBD1. This clonotype was obtained from a human donor in a cohort sampled during active COVID-19. What was sequenced was peripheral blood. CDR3 residues: CASSNSGTGASNQPQHF. CDR3 nucleotide sequence: TGCGCCAGCAGTAACTCCGGGACAGGGGCTAGCAATCAGCCCCAGCATTTT.